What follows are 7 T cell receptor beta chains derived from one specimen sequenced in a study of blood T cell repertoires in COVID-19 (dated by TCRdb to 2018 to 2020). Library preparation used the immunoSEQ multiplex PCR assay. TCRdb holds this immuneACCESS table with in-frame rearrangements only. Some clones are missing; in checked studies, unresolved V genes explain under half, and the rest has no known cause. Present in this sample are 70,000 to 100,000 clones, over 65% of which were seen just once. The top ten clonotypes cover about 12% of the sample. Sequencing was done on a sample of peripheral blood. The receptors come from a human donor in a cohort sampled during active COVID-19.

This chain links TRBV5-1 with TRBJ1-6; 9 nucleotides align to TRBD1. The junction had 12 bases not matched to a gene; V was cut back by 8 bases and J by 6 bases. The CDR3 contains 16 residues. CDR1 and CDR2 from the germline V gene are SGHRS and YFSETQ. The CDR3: CASQAGTGRSNSPLHF. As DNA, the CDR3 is TGCGCCAGTCAAGCCGGGACAGGGAGAAGTAATTCACCCCTCCACTTT.

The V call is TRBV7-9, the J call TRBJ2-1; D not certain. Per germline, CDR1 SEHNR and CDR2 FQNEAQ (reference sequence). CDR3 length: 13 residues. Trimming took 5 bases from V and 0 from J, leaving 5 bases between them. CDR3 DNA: TGTGCCAGCAGCCCCTTCTCCTACAATGAGCAGTTCTTC. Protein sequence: CASSPFSYNEQFF.

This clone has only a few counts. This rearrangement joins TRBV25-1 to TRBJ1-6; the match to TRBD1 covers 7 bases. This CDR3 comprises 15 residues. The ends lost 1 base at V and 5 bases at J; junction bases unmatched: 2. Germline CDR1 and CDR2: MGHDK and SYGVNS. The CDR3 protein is CASSEFRGDNSPLHF. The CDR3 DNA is TGTGCCAGCAGTGAATTCAGGGGGGATAATTCACCCCTCCACTTT.

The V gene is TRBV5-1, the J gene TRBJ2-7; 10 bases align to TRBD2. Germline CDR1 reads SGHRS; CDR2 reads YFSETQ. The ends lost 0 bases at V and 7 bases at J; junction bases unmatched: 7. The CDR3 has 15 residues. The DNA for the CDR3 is TGCGCCAGCAGCTTGGAAGCGGGGGGGCCGAGGGAGCAGTACTTC. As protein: CASSLEAGGPREQYF.

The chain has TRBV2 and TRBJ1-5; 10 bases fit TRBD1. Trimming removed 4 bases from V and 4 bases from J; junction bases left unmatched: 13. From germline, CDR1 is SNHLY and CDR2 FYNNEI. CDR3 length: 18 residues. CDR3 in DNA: TGTGCCAGCAGTGCAAATCCGGGACAGGGGAATCGTAATCAGCCCCAGCATTTT. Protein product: CASSANPGQGNRNQPQHF.

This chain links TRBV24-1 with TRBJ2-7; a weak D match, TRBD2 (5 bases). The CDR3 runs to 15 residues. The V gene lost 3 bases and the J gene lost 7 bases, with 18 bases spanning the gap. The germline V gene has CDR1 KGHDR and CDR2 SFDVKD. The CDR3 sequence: CATSDPRAPGEEQYF. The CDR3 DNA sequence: TGTGCCACCAGTGATCCCCGGGCGCCCGGGGAAGAGCAGTACTTC.

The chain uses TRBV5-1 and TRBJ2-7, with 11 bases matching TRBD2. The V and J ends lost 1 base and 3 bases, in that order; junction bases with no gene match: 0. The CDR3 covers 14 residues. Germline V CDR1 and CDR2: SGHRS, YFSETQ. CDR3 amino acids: CASSLTSGSYEQYF. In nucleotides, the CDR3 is TGCGCCAGCAGCTTGACTAGCGGGAGCTACGAGCAGTACTTC.